The rows below give T cell receptor beta chains drawn from one sample of a study of T cell responses to AZD1222 COVID-19 vaccine. Profiled with immunoSEQ multiplex PCR; TCRdb holds only in-frame clones, not every one. The data contain around 120,000 clones, roughly 89% of them seen just once; the ten biggest clones take up almost 4.5%. Sample: peripheral blood, taken on day 0 of AZD1222 vaccination. The receptors were gathered from an adult in good health. Each CDR3 is given with its conserved first and last residue. Fields, in order: D gene, V gene, J gene, clone size, CDR3 protein. A D gene is named only where the DNA matches it firmly. A clone size is listed for some rows: how often the clone was seen (once, few, many), or a class if it is expanded.

D: .; V: TRBV30; J: TRBJ1-5; size: .; CDR3: CAWSTGLGNQPQHF
D: TRBD1; V: TRBV28; J: TRBJ2-7; size: .; CDR3: CASSRQGARTQEQYF
D: .; V: TRBV5-1; J: TRBJ1-5; size: .; CDR3: CASSLYRVNQPQHF
D: .; V: TRBV4-2; J: TRBJ1-4; size: .; CDR3: CASSPPQATNEKLFF
D: .; V: TRBV6-5; J: TRBJ2-2; size: .; CDR3: CASSTTPDTGELFF
D: .; V: TRBV19; J: TRBJ1-2; size: .; CDR3: CASSIGGGRANYGYTF
D: TRBD2; V: TRBV30; J: TRBJ2-1; size: .; CDR3: CAWRPGDSGVWREQFF
D: .; V: TRBV30; J: TRBJ2-7; size: .; CDR3: CAWSAGGGSYEQYF
D: .; V: TRBV29-1; J: TRBJ1-2; size: .; CDR3: CSVESQGRGYTF
D: TRBD1; V: TRBV4-1; J: TRBJ2-1; size: .; CDR3: CASSQQNDRGYNEQFF
D: TRBD2; V: TRBV6-5; J: TRBJ2-7; size: .; CDR3: CASSYKREGYEQYF
D: .; V: TRBV19; J: TRBJ1-5; size: .; CDR3: CASSIWGLDQPQHF
D: TRBD1; V: TRBV30; J: TRBJ2-6; size: .; CDR3: CAWRPPGGSGANVLTF
D: .; V: TRBV28; J: TRBJ1-6; size: .; CDR3: CASSLMGGSYNSPLHF
D: .; V: TRBV5-1; J: TRBJ2-1; size: .; CDR3: CASSLTPNEQFF
D: .; V: TRBV11-3; J: TRBJ1-2; size: .; CDR3: CASGVRWQPAWGGKPGYTF
D: .; V: TRBV5-1; J: TRBJ1-3; size: .; CDR3: CASSLVQMDSGNTIYF
D: .; V: TRBV3-1/TRBV3-2; J: TRBJ1-1; size: .; CDR3: CASSLESRVVFF
D: .; V: TRBV5-4; J: TRBJ2-3; size: .; CDR3: CASSSGGPARGNTQYF
D: .; V: TRBV6-5; J: TRBJ2-3; size: .; CDR3: CASSRNTDTQYF
D: TRBD2; V: TRBV11-1; J: TRBJ2-1; size: few; CDR3: CASSETSGNYNEQFF
D: .; V: TRBV2; J: TRBJ2-7; size: .; CDR3: CASSGMLGPEIKSSYEQYF
D: .; V: TRBV19; J: TRBJ1-1; size: .; CDR3: CASSMGLRDEAFF